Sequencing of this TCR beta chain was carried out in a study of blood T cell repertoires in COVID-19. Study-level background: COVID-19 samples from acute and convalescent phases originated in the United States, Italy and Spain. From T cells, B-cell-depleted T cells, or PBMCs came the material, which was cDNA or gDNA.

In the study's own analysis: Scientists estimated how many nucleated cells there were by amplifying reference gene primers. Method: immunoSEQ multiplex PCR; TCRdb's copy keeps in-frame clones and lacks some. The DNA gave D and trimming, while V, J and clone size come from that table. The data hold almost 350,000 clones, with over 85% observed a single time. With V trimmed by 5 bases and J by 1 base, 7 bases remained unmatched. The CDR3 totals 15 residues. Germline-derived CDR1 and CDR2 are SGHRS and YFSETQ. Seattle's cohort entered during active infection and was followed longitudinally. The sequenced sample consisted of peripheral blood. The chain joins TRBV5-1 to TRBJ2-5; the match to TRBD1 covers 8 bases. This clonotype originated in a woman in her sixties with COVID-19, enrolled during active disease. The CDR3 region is CASRIGQGSQETQYF. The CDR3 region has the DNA TGCGCCAGCAGAATCGGACAGGGCAGCCAAGAGACCCAGTACTTC.